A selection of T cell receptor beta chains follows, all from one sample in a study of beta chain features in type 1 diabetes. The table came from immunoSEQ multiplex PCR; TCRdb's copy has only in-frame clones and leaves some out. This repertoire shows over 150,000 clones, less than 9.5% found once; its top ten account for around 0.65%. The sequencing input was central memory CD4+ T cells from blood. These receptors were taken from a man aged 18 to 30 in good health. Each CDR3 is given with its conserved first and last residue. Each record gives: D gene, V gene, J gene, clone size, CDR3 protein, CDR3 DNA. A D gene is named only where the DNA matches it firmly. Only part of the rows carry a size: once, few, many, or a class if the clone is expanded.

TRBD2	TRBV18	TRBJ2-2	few	CASSPRGGGLNTGELFF	TGTGCCAGCTCACCACGTGGCGGGGGGCTTAACACCGGGGAGCTGTTTTTT
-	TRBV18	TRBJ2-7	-	CASSRGLQGTTSYEQYF	TGTGCCAGCTCACGGGGCTTACAGGGTACGACCTCCTACGAGCAGTACTTC
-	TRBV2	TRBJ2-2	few	CASSEALQVNTGELFF	TGTGCCAGCAGTGAAGCGCTTCAGGTTAACACCGGGGAGCTGTTTTTT
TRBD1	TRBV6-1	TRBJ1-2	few	CASSELRTGESNYGYTF	TGTGCCAGCAGTGAGTTACGTACAGGGGAATCTAACTATGGCTACACCTTC
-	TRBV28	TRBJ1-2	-	CASSQIPYGYTF	TGTGCCAGCAGCCAGATCCCCTATGGCTACACCTTC
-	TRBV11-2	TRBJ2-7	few	CASTPPGAGAYEQYF	TGTGCCAGCACCCCGCCAGGGGCGGGCGCCTACGAGCAGTACTTC
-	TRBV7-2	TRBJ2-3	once	CASSLTTRTDTQYF	TGTGCCAGCAGCCTTACTACCCGCACAGATACGCAGTATTTT
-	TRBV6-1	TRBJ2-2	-	CASSRRDGNTGELFF	TGTGCCAGCAGCAGGCGGGACGGGAACACCGGGGAGCTGTTTTTT
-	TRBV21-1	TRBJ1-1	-	CASSLRGTGGTEAFF	TGTGCCAGCAGCCTAAGAGGGACAGGGGGCACTGAAGCTTTCTTT
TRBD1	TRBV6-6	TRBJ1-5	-	CASSEDRGYQPQHF	TGTGCCAGCAGCGAGGACAGGGGGTATCAGCCCCAGCATTTT
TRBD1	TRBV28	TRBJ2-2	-	CASSLQTGGNTGELFF	TGTGCCAGCAGCCTCCAGACAGGGGGCAACACCGGGGAGCTGTTTTTT
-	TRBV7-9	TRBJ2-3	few	CASSLRAASTDTQYF	TGTGCCAGCAGCTTGAGGGCAGCTAGCACAGATACGCAGTATTTT
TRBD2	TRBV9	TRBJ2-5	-	CASSGGTSGVGETQYF	TGTGCCAGCAGCGGGGGGACTAGCGGGGTCGGGGAGACCCAGTACTTC
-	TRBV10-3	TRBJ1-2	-	CAIIGGRDYGYTF	TGTGCCATCATCGGTGGGAGGGACTATGGCTACACCTTC
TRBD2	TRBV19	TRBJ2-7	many	CASSNKAGGLYEQYF	TGTGCCAGTAGTAACAAAGCGGGGGGTTTATACGAGCAGTACTTC
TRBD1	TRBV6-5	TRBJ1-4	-	CASSWTGGAREKLFF	TGTGCCAGCAGTTGGACAGGGGGCGCCCGGGAAAAACTGTTTTTT
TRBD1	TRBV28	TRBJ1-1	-	CASSPSTGAMNTEAFF	TGTGCCAGCAGTCCATCGACAGGGGCCATGAACACTGAAGCTTTCTTT
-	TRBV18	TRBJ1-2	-	CASSPVDRNYGYTF	TGTGCCAGCTCACCTGTGGACAGAAACTATGGCTACACCTTC
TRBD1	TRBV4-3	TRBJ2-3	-	CASSQDPQGAGDTQYF	TGCGCCAGCAGCCAAGACCCCCAGGGGGCCGGAGATACGCAGTATTTT
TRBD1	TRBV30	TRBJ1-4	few	CAWSTGQTNEKLFF	TGTGCCTGGAGTACGGGACAGACTAATGAAAAACTGTTTTTT
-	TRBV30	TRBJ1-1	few	CAWSPGAQFPAFF	TGTGCCTGGAGTCCAGGGGCCCAGTTCCCGGCTTTCTTT
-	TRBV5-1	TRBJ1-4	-	CASSLGTGSGEKLFF	TGCGCCAGCAGCTTGGGTACAGGGAGTGGTGAAAAACTGTTTTTT
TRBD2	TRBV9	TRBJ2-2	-	CASSVGLAGSTGELFF	TGTGCCAGCAGCGTAGGGCTAGCGGGAAGCACCGGGGAGCTGTTTTTT
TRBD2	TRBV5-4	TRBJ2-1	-	CASSLLAEPSEQFF	TGTGCCAGCAGCTTGCTAGCGGAGCCCTCCGAGCAGTTCTTC
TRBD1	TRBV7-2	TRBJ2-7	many	CASSLAPGQGAYEQYF	TGTGCCAGCAGCTTAGCGCCGGGGCAGGGGGCCTACGAGCAGTACTTC
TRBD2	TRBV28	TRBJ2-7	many	CASRIRGRLGEQYF	TGTGCCAGCAGAATCCGCGGGAGGTTAGGCGAGCAGTACTTC
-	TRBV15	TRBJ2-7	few	CATSRDANREQYF	TGTGCCACCAGCAGAGACGCTAATCGGGAGCAGTACTTC
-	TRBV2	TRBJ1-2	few	CASNRLLGQGYTF	TGTGCCAGTAACAGGCTCCTTGGGCAAGGCTACACCTTC
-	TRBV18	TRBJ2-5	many	CASSNERAQYF	TGTGCCAGCTCGAACGAGAGGGCCCAGTACTTC
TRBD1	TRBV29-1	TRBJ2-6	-	CSVDASGTGLFGANVLTF	TGCAGCGTTGACGCATCTGGGACAGGGCTCTTCGGGGCCAACGTCCTGACTTTC
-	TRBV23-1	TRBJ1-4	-	CASSRPDSKLSGKLFF	TGCGCCAGCAGTCGGCCAGACAGTAAACTTTCAGGAAAACTGTTTTTT
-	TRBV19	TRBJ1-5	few	CASSPKDTANQPQHF	TGTGCCAGTAGTCCTAAGGACACGGCCAATCAGCCCCAGCATTTT
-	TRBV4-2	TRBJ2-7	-	CASSQLEGALPYEQYF	TGTGCCAGCAGCCAACTTGAAGGGGCGCTACCCTACGAGCAGTACTTC
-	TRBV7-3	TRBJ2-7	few	CASSLSQTSYEQYF	TGTGCCAGCAGCTTATCCCAGACAAGCTACGAGCAGTACTTC
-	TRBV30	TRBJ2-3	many	CAWSDKDTQYF	TGTGCCTGGAGTGACAAAGATACGCAGTATTTT
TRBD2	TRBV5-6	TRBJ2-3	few	CASSLPRTSGLSTDTQYF	TGTGCCAGCAGCTTGCCCCGGACTAGCGGGCTTAGCACAGATACGCAGTATTTT
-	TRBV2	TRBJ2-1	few	CASSMGQYNEQFF	TGTGCCAGCTCCATGGGGCAATACAATGAGCAGTTCTTC
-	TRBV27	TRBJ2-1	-	CASSLELSSYNEQFF	TGTGCCAGCAGTTTAGAACTCTCCTCCTACAATGAGCAGTTCTTC
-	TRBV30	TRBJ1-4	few	CAWTTQGGEKLFF	TGTGCCTGGACCACCCAGGGAGGTGAAAAACTGTTTTTT
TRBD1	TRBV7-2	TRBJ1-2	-	CASSLNPDRAYYGYTF	TGTGCCAGCAGCTTAAATCCGGACAGGGCCTACTATGGCTACACCTTC
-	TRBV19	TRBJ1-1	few	CASSIEPGLSTEAFF	TGTGCCAGTAGTATAGAGCCAGGTTTGAGCACTGAAGCTTTCTTT
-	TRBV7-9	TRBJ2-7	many	CASSSGSPKQYF	TGTGCCAGCAGCAGCGGGTCGCCCAAGCAGTACTTC
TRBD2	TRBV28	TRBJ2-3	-	CASIAGGTDTQYF	TGTGCCAGCATAGCGGGGGGCACAGATACGCAGTATTTT
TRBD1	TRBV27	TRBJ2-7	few	CASSLRQGPYEQYF	TGTGCCAGCAGTTTACGACAGGGCCCCTACGAGCAGTACTTC
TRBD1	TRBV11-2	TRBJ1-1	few	CASSSLRGQRTEAFF	TGTGCCAGCAGCTCGCTGAGGGGGCAGCGCACTGAAGCTTTCTTT
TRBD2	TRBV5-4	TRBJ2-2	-	CASSSLAGANTGELFF	TGTGCCAGCAGCTCCCTAGCGGGGGCTAACACCGGGGAGCTGTTTTTT
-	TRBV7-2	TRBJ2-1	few	CASSPNTGFNEQFF	TGTGCCAGCAGCCCCAACACAGGGTTCAATGAGCAGTTCTTC
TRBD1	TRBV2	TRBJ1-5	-	CASRDRGSNQPQHF	TGTGCCAGCAGGGACAGGGGCAGCAATCAGCCCCAGCATTTT
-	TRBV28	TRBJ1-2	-	CASRFDGDYGYTF	TGTGCCAGCAGGTTCGACGGGGACTATGGCTACACCTTC
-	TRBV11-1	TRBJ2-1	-	CASSPWGPDNEQFF	TGTGCCAGCAGCCCCTGGGGCCCCGACAATGAGCAGTTCTTC
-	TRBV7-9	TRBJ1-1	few	CASSPRQRNTEAFF	TGTGCCAGCAGCCCGCGACAGAGAAACACTGAAGCTTTCTTT
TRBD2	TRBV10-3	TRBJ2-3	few	CAIRATLAGRTDTQYF	TGTGCCATCAGAGCCACTCTAGCGGGGAGAACAGATACGCAGTATTTT
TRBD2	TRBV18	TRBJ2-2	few	CASSLMTIAGTGELFF	TGTGCCAGCTCACTGATGACAATAGCGGGAACCGGGGAGCTGTTTTTT
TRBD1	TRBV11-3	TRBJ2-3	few	CASSLGGTAYPRGTDTQYF	TGTGCCAGCAGCTTAGGAGGGACAGCCTACCCGCGGGGCACAGATACGCAGTATTTT
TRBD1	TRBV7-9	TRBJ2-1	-	CASSLRTGVRYNEQFF	TGTGCCAGCAGCTTAAGGACAGGGGTCCGATACAATGAGCAGTTCTTC
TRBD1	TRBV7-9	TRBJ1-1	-	CASSSDRGTYTEAFF	TGTGCCAGCAGCTCTGACAGGGGGACGTACACTGAAGCTTTCTTT
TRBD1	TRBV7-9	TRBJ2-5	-	CASSFFRDRKETQYF	TGTGCCAGCAGTTTTTTCCGGGACAGAAAAGAGACCCAGTACTTC
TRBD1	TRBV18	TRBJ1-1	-	CASSPTGGHTEAFF	TGTGCCAGCTCACCCACAGGGGGCCACACTGAAGCTTTCTTT